This TCR beta chain came from a study of T cell changes during pregnancy in multiple sclerosis. CDR1 is MDHEN and CDR2 is SYDVKM in the germline V gene. There are 15 residues in the CDR3. Trimming cost V 3 bases and J 7 bases; bases outside gene matches: 9. Sequenced by immunoSEQ multiplex PCR; TCRdb stores in-frame clones only, minus some. The sample holds fewer than 150,000 clones, 90% to 98% seen once. This chain uses TRBV28 with TRBJ2-1; 7 bases fit TRBD2. The origin of this receptor is a female donor with multiple sclerosis, enrolled in a pregnancy study. The input for sequencing was peripheral blood, taken after pregnancy. DNA for the CDR3: TGTGCCAGCAGTTTTGGGGGAGGGCCCTTGAATGAGCAGTTCTTC. Amino acids: CASSFGGGPLNEQFF. The whole variable domain, remainder taken from reference TRBV28 and TRBJ2-1, is DVKVTQSSRYLVKRTGEKVFLECVQDMDHENMFWYRQDPGLGLRLIYFSYDVKMKEKGDIPEGYSVSREKKERFSLILESASTNQTSMYLCASSFGGGPLNEQFFGPGTRLTVL.